This T cell receptor beta chain was obtained from a study of cytomegalovirus exposure and HLA in healthy donors. About the study: From roughly 180 million T cells, an earlier analysis saw approximately 120 million unique TCR beta sequences.

Study results and limitations: TRBV6-2, TRBV6-3 and other indistinguishable V segments were excluded.

This clone occurred a few times. Antigen unknown. A junction boundary mismatches the germline segment, possibly from a read error. There are 12 residues in the CDR3. The germline V gene has CDR1 KGHSH and CDR2 LQKENI. PCR primers comprised 60 Vbeta and 13 Jbeta primers. Data came from immunoSEQ multiplex PCR; TCRdb stores just in-frame clones and leaves some out. The sample carries under 250,000 clones, around 83% recorded once. The clonotype originates from a woman aged 45-60 years in good health and CMV-seropositive. The sample consisted of PBMCs. The chain carries TRBV18 and TRBJ1-1; D remains ambiguous. The CDR3, as DNA: TGTGCCACCTCAGAGAAGAGGACTGAAGCTTTCTTT. Translating gives CATSEKRTEAFF.